This T cell receptor (beta chain) was sequenced during a study of post-analysis software for immune sequencing data. The study, taken as a whole, reports: Among roughly 5 TRBV segments more frequent in patients than controls were TRBV5-6, TRBV5-1 and TRBV20-1.

Unique molecular identifiers featured in each of the TCR beta cDNA libraries. TCRdb reanalysed the PCR reads using MiXCR and keeps one entry per CDR3 protein. The repertoire consists of approximately 260,000 distinct CDR3 sequences, with about 40% occurring once and the leading ten covering around 4.8%. A remark on this clonotype: As yet, its antigen is unknown.

This CDR3 is built from 14 residues. Trimming shortened V by 0 bases and J by 2 bases, and 6 bases separated the two germline ends. From germline, CDR1 is SGHTA and CDR2 FQGNSA. The sample taken for sequencing was blood. The chain uses TRBV7-2 and TRBJ2-3; D gene ambiguous. The TCR was taken from a girl aged 10 to 17 with multiple sclerosis. The CDR3 loop reads CASSLAPATDTQYF. CDR3 sequence (DNA): TGTGCCAGCAGCTTAGCGCCAGCCACAGATACGCAGTATTTT.